What follows is one T cell receptor (beta chain) and its context. These data come from a study of blood T cell repertoires in COVID-19. Looking at the study overall: The analysed material was cDNA or gDNA that came from T cells, B-cell-depleted T cells, or PBMCs.

Sequencing used immunoSEQ multiplex PCR; TCRdb keeps in-frame clones, though not all of them. This sample has about 60,000 clones; approximately 80% occur once, and the top ten carry approximately 55%. V was cut by 3 bases and J by 6 bases, with 11 bases left in between. This CDR3 is 13 amino acids long. Per the germline V gene, CDR1 is SGHDN and CDR2 is FVKESK. This TCR was recovered from a woman aged 80 or over with acute or convalescent COVID-19. The source material was peripheral blood. The chain joins TRBV14 to TRBJ1-2; a possible D gene is TRBD1 (6 bases). The CDR3 nucleotides are TGTGCCAGCAGCCACCGCCACAGGGATGGCTACACCTTC. This translates into CASSHRHRDGYTF. The full variable domain, with the rest looked up from reference TRBV14 and TRBJ1-2, is EAGVTQFPSHSVIEKGQTVTLRCDPISGHDNLYWYRRVMGKEIKFLLHFVKESKQDESGMPNNRFLAERTGGTYSTLKVQPAELEDSGVYFCASSHRHRDGYTFGSGTRLTVV.